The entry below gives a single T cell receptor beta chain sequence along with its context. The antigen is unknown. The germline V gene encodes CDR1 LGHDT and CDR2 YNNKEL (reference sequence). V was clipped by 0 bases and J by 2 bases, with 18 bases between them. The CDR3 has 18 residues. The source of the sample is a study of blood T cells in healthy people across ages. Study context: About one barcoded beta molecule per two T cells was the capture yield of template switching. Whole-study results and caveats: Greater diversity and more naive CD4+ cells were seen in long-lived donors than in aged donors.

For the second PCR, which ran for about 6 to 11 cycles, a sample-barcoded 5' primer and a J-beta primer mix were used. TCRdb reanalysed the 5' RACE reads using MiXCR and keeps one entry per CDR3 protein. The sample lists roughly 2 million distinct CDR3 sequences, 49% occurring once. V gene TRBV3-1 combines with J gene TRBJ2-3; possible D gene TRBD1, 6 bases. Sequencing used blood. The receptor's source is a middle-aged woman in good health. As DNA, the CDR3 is TGTGCCAGCAGCCAAGACCTGGGACACGGACGCCTCACAGATACGCAGTATTTT. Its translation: CASSQDLGHGRLTDTQYF.